This TCR beta chain is drawn from a study of control samples from healthy donors and cancer patients. Here immunoSEQ multiplex PCR was the method, and the copy in TCRdb shows in-frame clones only, minus some. The table lists 130,000 to 150,000 clones, roughly 94% of them singletons. This CDR3 spans 15 amino acids. J was trimmed by 9 bases and V by 7 bases; bases with no gene match: 9. Looked up from germline, CDR1 is MNHNY and CDR2 is SVGAGI (reference sequence). The V call is TRBV6-6, the J call TRBJ1-6, with 10 bases lining up with TRBD1. The TCR originated in a man between 60 and 75 years old with colorectal cancer. The specimen sequenced was PBMCs. The CDR3 spells CASTQSGQGGSPLHF. The CDR3 DNA reads TGTGCCAGCACCCAATCAGGACAGGGGGGTTCACCCCTCCACTTT.